These T cell receptor beta chains were read from a single sample in a study of blood T cell repertoires in COVID-19. The method was immunoSEQ multiplex PCR; TCRdb's version includes in-frame clones alone and lacks a portion of them. The sample records about 290,000 clones, about 85% being singletons. The sequencing input was peripheral blood. The source of these receptors is a woman between 50 and 59 years old with active or convalescent COVID-19. The conserved cysteine and the conserved F or W are not part of the CDR3 here.

TRBV5-1,TRBJ2-2,ASSLDFGTVTGELF
TRBV9,TRBJ2-1,ASSVVALEGDEQF
TRBV5-8,TRBJ2-7,ASSGTGTSGPTYEQY
TRBV6-5,TRBJ2-3,ASRKGQGFPDTQY
TRBV5-1,TRBJ2-3,ASSRESGSLTDTQY
TRBV6-5,TRBJ2-1,ASGLAASSYNEQF
TRBV11-2,TRBJ2-1,ASSVPGQIFNEQF
TRBV5-1,TRBJ2-6,ASFPSSGANVLT
TRBV7-9,TRBJ2-6,ATPWASGANVLT
TRBV2,TRBJ1-5,ASKDTVSQPQH
TRBV11-2,TRBJ2-1,ASSLLFWVAGGNNEQF
TRBV11-2,TRBJ1-2,ASSLETGPYGYT
TRBV28,TRBJ1-5,ASSPAGQVSNQPQH
TRBV19,TRBJ1-5,ASSWDSSQPQH
TRBV6-5,TRBJ2-5,ASSRGGAPGTQY
TRBV5-1,TRBJ2-7,ASSRTGDLYEQY
TRBV3-1/TRBV3-2,TRBJ2-7,ASSQSPSSYEQY